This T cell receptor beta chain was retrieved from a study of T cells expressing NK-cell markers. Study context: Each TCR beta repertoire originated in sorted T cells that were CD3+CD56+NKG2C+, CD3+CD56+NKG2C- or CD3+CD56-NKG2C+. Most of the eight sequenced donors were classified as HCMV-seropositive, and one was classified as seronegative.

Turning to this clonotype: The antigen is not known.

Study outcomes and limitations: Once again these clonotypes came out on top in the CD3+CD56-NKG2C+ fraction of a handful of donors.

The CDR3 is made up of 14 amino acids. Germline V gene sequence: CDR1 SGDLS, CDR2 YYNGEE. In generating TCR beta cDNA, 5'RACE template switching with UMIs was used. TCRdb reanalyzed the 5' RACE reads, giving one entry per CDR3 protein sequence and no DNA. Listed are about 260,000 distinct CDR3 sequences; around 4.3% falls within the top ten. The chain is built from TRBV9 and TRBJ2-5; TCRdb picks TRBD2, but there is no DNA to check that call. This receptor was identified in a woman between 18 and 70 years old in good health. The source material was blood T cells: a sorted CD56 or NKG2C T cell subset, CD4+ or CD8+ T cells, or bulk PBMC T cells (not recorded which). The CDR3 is CASSPGRVTETQYF.